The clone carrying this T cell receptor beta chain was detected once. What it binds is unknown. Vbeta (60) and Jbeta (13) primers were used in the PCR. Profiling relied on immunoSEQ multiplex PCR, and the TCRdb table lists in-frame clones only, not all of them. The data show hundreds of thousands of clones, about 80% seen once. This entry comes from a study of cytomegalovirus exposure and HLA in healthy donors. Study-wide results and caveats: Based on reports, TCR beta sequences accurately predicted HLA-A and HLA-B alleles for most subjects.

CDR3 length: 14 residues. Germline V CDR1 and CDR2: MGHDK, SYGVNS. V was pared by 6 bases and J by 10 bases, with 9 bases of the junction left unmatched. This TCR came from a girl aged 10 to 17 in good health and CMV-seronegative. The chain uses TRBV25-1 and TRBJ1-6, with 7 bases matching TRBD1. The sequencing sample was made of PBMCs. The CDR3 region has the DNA TGTGCCAGCAGCACAGGGGATAAGGGGTCACCCCTCCACTTT. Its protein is CASSTGDKGSPLHF.